This T cell receptor (beta chain) comes out of a study of T-cell reconstitution after alpha-beta-depleted transplantation in children. As to this clonotype: Its cognate antigen is unknown.

Notes on the study in general: As was reported, about two months after transplant, alpha-beta T cells came from several hundred expanded graft clones. T-cell counts and diversity at one year post-transplant came mainly from newly produced T cells. The study traced high day-60 TCRbeta diversity in some patients to surviving recipient T cells and thymic progenitors.

The CDR3 has 17 amino acids. The ends lost 2 bases at V and 4 bases at J; junction bases unmatched: 11. Looked up from germline, CDR1 is MNHEY and CDR2 is SVGAGI. Researchers prepared the TCRbeta library using unique molecular identifiers, the study reports. TCRdb re-called the PCR reads with MiXCR, one entry per CDR3 protein. Among about 240,000 distinct CDR3 sequences listed, about 25% were seen once. V is TRBV6-5 and J is TRBJ2-5; 9 bases map to TRBD2. Sample: PBMCs, taken before TCRalphabeta/CD19-depleted stem cell transplant. The sequence was collected from a girl aged 2-15 years with Fanconi anemia, due to receive a stem cell transplant. The CDR3 protein is CASSYGGGGALRETQYF. In nucleotides, the CDR3 is TGTGCCAGCAGTTACGGGGGCGGGGGGGCCCTACGAGAGACCCAGTACTTC.